The 10 T cell receptor beta chains listed next were all sequenced from one sample in a study of T-cell reconstitution after alpha-beta-depleted transplantation in children listed by TCRdb under 2016. Interpreted using the paper, the treatment or condition label stands for: allogeneic hematopoietic cell transplantation with graft depleted of TCRalphabeta T cells and CD19 B cells. To prepare the library, PCR was applied. Instrument on record: Illumina HiSeq 2500. To normalize quantification of the TCRbeta repertoire, the TCR libraries were built with molecular barcoding that relied on unique molecular identifiers. The public reads were quality trimmed at Q25 with fastp and then assembled into clones with MiXCR by TCRdb, keeping productive beta chains. When rows share a CDR3 protein, they turn into one entry using the most common DNA and genes. The sample yields just over 200,000 distinct CDR3 sequences; approximately 8.4% were counted once. The ten largest make up 35% to 45% of the sample.

The sample was PBMCs, mostly from graft donor cells, taken 360 days after TCRalphabeta/CD19-depleted stem cell transplant. These receptors were obtained from a male patient between 2 and 15 years old who had a stem cell transplant for acute myeloid leukemia, so the T cells may come from the graft donor.

Points on this clonotype: Given a much more abundant clone one base away, this may be a read error. The CDR3 reads CASSFVWNTEAFF. CDR3 nucleotides: TGTGCCAGCAGTTTTGTGTGGAACACTGAAGCTTTCTTT. The J gene is TRBJ1-1, the V gene TRBV25-1, with D hard to call. This CDR3 has 13 residues. Germline CDR1 is MGHDK and CDR2 is SYGVNS. With 5 bases removed from V and 1 base from J, the gap between germline ends came to 8 bases.

This clonotype has more than one count but fewer than ten. The chain uses TRBV7-2 and TRBJ2-2; D call uncertain. V was shortened by 1 base and J by 3 bases, with 9 bases between the two germline ends. The CDR3 length is 15 residues. Germline loops: CDR1 SGHTA, CDR2 FQGNSA. CDR3 in amino acids: CASSLEVWYTGELFF. The CDR3 nucleotides read TGTGCCAGCAGCTTAGAGGTCTGGTACACCGGGGAGCTGTTTTTT.

J is TRBJ2-5 and V is TRBV5-1, with 16 bases fitting TRBD2. CDR1 and CDR2 (germline): SGHRS, YFSETQ. This CDR3 has 16 amino acids. The ends lost 5 bases at V and 5 bases at J; junction bases unmatched: 6. CDR3 loop: CASRSGTSGGVETQYF. The CDR3 nucleotides are TGCGCCAGCAGATCTGGGACTAGCGGGGGGGTGGAGACCCAGTACTTC.

The table lists this clonotype with many counts. The chain has TRBV5-1 and TRBJ1-2; no definite D call. The CDR3 loop spans 13 amino acids. The germline V gene encodes CDR1 SGHRS and CDR2 YFSETQ. Trimming took off 1 base at V and 4 bases at J, with 8 bases between the two ends. The CDR3 is CASSLSQVYGYTF. CDR3 DNA: TGCGCCAGCAGCTTGAGCCAAGTCTATGGCTACACCTTC. The full variable domain, rest sourced from reference TRBV5-1 and TRBJ1-2, is KAGVTQTPRYLIKTRGQQVTLSCSPISGHRSVSWYQQTPGQGLQFLFEYFSETQRNKGNFPGRFSGRQFSNSRSEMNVSTLELGDSALYLCASSLSQVYGYTFGSGTRLTVV.

This clonotype was counted between two and nine times. This rearrangement joins TRBV5-1 to TRBJ1-5; TRBD1 might be the D (5 bases). Germline CDR1 and CDR2: SGHRS and YFSETQ. This CDR3 has 15 residues. V lost 4 bases and J 2 bases, leaving 13 bases between the germline ends. CDR3 sequence (DNA): TGCGCCAGCAGCGTCTCTGGACAAGGCAATCAGCCCCAGCATTTT. Its translation: CASSVSGQGNQPQHF.

V usage is TRBV7-2 and J usage is TRBJ2-4, with D perhaps matching TRBD1 or TRBD2 (6 bases each). The CDR3 loop spans 16 amino acids. Germline V gives CDR1 SGHTA, CDR2 FQGNSA. Trimming shortened V by 1 base and J by 7 bases, and 17 bases separated the two germline ends. The CDR3 DNA follows: TGTGCCAGCAGCTTAGTGGTTTCCGGGGGCAGGAACATTCAGTACTTC. Translation: CASSLVVSGGRNIQYF.

The chain joins TRBV29-1 to TRBJ2-7; D ambiguous. CDR1 and CDR2 (germline): SQVTM, ANQGSEA. V shed 4 bases and J shed 0 bases, with 13 bases lying between them. This CDR3 has 14 amino acids. The CDR3 DNA reads as TGCAGCGTTGGAGGCGCGCGGAGCTCCTACGAGCAGTACTTC. As protein: CSVGGARSSYEQYF.

In its sample, this clonotype was seen a few times. The V gene is TRBV12-3 or TRBV12-4, the J gene TRBJ1-2, with D hard to call. V was cut by 3 bases and J by 4 bases, with 15 bases left in between. The CDR3 is 15 residues long. CDR3 in amino acids: CASSLGAGNPYGYTF. CDR3 sequence (DNA): TGTGCCAGCAGTTTGGGAGCCGGGAACCCCTATGGCTACACCTTC.

In this sample, this clonotype turned up many times. The chain joins TRBV5-8 to TRBJ2-7, with TRBD2 identical over 10 bases. Losses at the gene ends were 4 bases for V and 3 bases for J; bases not matched to a gene: 4. Germline lookup yields CDR1 SGHTS and CDR2 YDEGEE. The CDR3 sequence is 14 residues long. CDR3 region: CASSPTSGVYEQYV. The CDR3 coding sequence is TGTGCCAGCAGCCCTACTAGCGGGGTCTACGAGCAGTACGTC.

At least ten counts were recorded for this clonotype. The chain is built from TRBV5-1 and TRBJ1-2; D may be TRBD1 (5 bases). The germline V gene has CDR1 SGHRS and CDR2 YFSETQ. The CDR3 sequence is 16 residues long. The V and J ends lost 4 bases and 0 bases respectively, with 16 bases between them. In nucleotides, the CDR3 is TGCGCCAGCAGCCCAAGGGGCAGGCCCGCTAACTATGGCTACACCTTC. Its protein product is CASSPRGRPANYGYTF. Full variable domain (rest looked up from reference TRBV5-1 and TRBJ1-2): KAGVTQTPRYLIKTRGQQVTLSCSPISGHRSVSWYQQTPGQGLQFLFEYFSETQRNKGNFPGRFSGRQFSNSRSEMNVSTLELGDSALYLCASSPRGRPANYGYTFGSGTRLTVV.